The 9 T cell receptor beta chains presented below share a single source sample, sequenced in a study of Ad26.COV2.S vaccination and SARS-CoV-2 variants. TCRdb keeps only in-frame clones here, not all; method: immunoSEQ multiplex PCR. There are about 460,000 clones in the sample; roughly nine tenths occur only once, and about 1.7% lies in the top ten. The treatment: about 20 received Ad26.COV2.S at low or high dose, single or two shots; several received placebo; per-sample allocation not given. It was on day 63 after the first vaccine or placebo injection that samples were taken. Sequences were derived from peripheral blood, sampled in a trial of Ad26.COV2.S vaccine versus placebo. These TCRs come from a person between 18 and 60 years old who received the Ad26.COV2.S COVID-19 vaccine or a placebo.

The chain joins TRBV4-1 to TRBJ2-3; TRBD2 aligns across 14 bases. Losses at the gene ends were 4 bases for V and 2 bases for J; bases not matched to a gene: 11. The V gene's germline CDR1 is MGHRA and CDR2 YSYEKL. This CDR3 contains 19 residues. The CDR3 loop reads CASSLGLAGVSWATDTQYF. Written as DNA, the CDR3 is TGCGCCAGCAGCCTGGGACTAGCGGGAGTAAGTTGGGCCACAGATACGCAGTATTTT.

CDR3 amino acids: CASSPFAPGGRRNTEAFF. The CDR3 DNA reads TGTGCCAGTAGCCCATTCGCCCCCGGGGGGAGGAGGAACACTGAAGCTTTCTTT. The rearrangement uses TRBV19 and TRBJ1-1; a possible D gene is TRBD1 (5 bases). CDR1 and CDR2 (germline): LNHDA, SQIVND (reference sequence). The CDR3 is 18 amino acids. The germline V and J ends were trimmed by 6 bases and 1 base, with 24 bases remaining between them.

This chain joins TRBV2 and TRBJ2-7; D gene ambiguous. There are 15 residues in the CDR3. CDR1 is SNHLY and CDR2 is FYNNEI in the germline V gene. Trimming removed 2 bases at V and 5 bases at J, with 16 bases between. This CDR3 reads CASSEFKRQVDEQYF. DNA for the CDR3: TGTGCCAGCAGTGAATTCAAGAGACAAGTTGACGAGCAGTACTTC. Full variable domain (outside the CDR3, taken from reference TRBV2 and TRBJ2-7): EPEVTQTPSHQVTQMGQEVILRCVPISNHLYFYWYRQILGQKVEFLVSFYNNEISEKSEIFDDQFSVERPDGSNFTLKIRSTKLEDSAMYFCASSEFKRQVDEQYFGPGTRLTVT.

V and J are TRBV18 and TRBJ1-1; D not resolved. The V gene's germline CDR1 is KGHSH and CDR2 LQKENI. V lost 3 bases, J lost 0 bases, and 14 bases lay in between. CDR3 length: 16 amino acids. DNA of the CDR3: TGTGCCAGCTCACCGGTCGACAATTTCATGAACACTGAAGCTTTCTTT. Protein product: CASSPVDNFMNTEAFF.

V usage is TRBV28 and J usage is TRBJ1-2; D might be TRBD1 (6 bases). The length of the CDR3 is 15 residues. Trimming took 2 bases from V and 8 from J, leaving 18 bases between them. The germline gives CDR1 MDHEN, CDR2 SYDVKM. The CDR3 nucleotides read TGTGCCAGCAGTTTAGGGGTCCGGGGGCCATGGGGCTACACCTTC. As protein: CASSLGVRGPWGYTF.

The genes are TRBV7-9 and TRBJ2-1; D is possibly TRBD2 (5 bases). The ends were cut back, 8 bases at V and 0 bases at J, with 14 bases in the middle. The CDR3 spans 15 residues. The germline gives CDR1 SEHNR, CDR2 FQNEAQ (reference sequence). The CDR3 nucleotides read TGTGCCAGCTATATTCTAGGGAGCTCCTACAATGAGCAGTTCTTC. Translating gives CASYILGSSYNEQFF. Filled out from reference TRBV7-9 and TRBJ2-1, the complete variable domain reads DTGVSQNPRHKITKRGQNVTFRCDPISEHNRLYWYRQTLGQGPEFLTYFQNEAQLEKSRLLSDRFSAERPKGSFSTLEIQRTEQGDSAMYLCASYILGSSYNEQFFGPGTRLTVL.

The chain links TRBV9 to TRBJ2-2, with 7 bases fitting TRBD2. The CDR3 has 13 amino acids. Germline trimming cut 2 bases from V and 7 bases from J; bases unmatched to any gene: 2. In germline, CDR1 is SGDLS, CDR2 YYNGEE. The CDR3 nucleotides read TGTGCCAGCAGCGTGGGAGGGGACGGGGAGCTGTTTTTT. Translated: CASSVGGDGELFF.

J is TRBJ2-3 and V is TRBV4-1; TRBD1 or TRBD2 may be the D gene (5 bases each). The CDR3 totals 18 residues. Germline CDR1 is MGHRA and CDR2 is YSYEKL. V was shortened by 1 base and J by 0 bases, with 17 bases between the two germline ends. In nucleotides, the CDR3 is TGCGCCAGCAGCCAAGTAACCGGGACCGTTTTTAGCACAGATACGCAGTATTTT. Translation gives CASSQVTGTVFSTDTQYF.

This chain uses TRBV7-6 with TRBJ2-1, with D perhaps TRBD2 (7 bases). Germline V gene lookup returns CDR1 SGHVS and CDR2 FNYEAQ. V lost 4 bases to trimming and J lost 7 bases, with 23 bases between them. The CDR3 extends over 17 amino acids. CDR3 in DNA: TGTGCCAGCAGCTCCCCCGGGCGGGGGCCCTACTTGAATGAGCAGTTCTTC. Translation gives CASSSPGRGPYLNEQFF.